These 18 T cell receptor beta chains were sequenced from one sample in a study of beta chain features in type 1 diabetes. Antigen specificity for these receptors is unknown. Expressed TCRB transcripts were sequenced because the isolated RNA had all been reverse transcribed beforehand. Generated by immunoSEQ multiplex PCR, the TCRdb table keeps only in-frame clones and is missing some. Here the sample spans fewer than 400,000 clones, around 8.5% being singletons. Findings and caveats of the study: In every one of the four CD4+ subsets, TCRB CDR3s were moderately but significantly shorter in Type 1 diabetes patients.

The sample was central memory CD4+ T cells from blood. The origin of the receptors is a man aged 25 to 40 with type 1 diabetes.

The rearrangement uses TRBV10-3 and TRBJ2-3; possibly TRBD1 for D (5 bases). Looked up from germline, CDR1 is ENHRY and CDR2 is SYGVKD. The length of the CDR3 is 17 residues. V was trimmed by 0 bases and J by 5 bases, leaving 18 bases between them. CDR3 DNA sequence: TGTGCCATCAGTGAGTCGGGGCTCCCCTCGGTTAGAGATACGCAGTATTTT. It codes for CAISESGLPSVRDTQYF.

The chain is built from TRBV29-1 and TRBJ2-5; the match to TRBD2 covers 12 bases. V gave up 3 bases and J gave up 5 bases; unmatched junction bases: 10. From germline, CDR1 is SQVTM and CDR2 ANQGSEA. The length of the CDR3 is 16 residues. Here the CDR3 DNA reads TGCAGCGTTGAGACTAGCGGGGGCGGGTACGGGGAGACCCAGTACTTC. This gives the protein CSVETSGGGYGETQYF.

There are a few counts of this clone. This chain joins TRBV30 and TRBJ2-5; TRBD2 matches at 8 bases. Germline V gene lookup returns CDR1 GTSNPN and CDR2 SVGIG (reference sequence). The CDR3 has 12 residues. Trimming at V came to 4 bases and at J to 4 bases, leaving 2 bases not matched to a gene. The CDR3 reads CAWIRGGETQYF. CDR3 DNA: TGTGCCTGGATACGGGGGGGAGAGACCCAGTACTTC.

This clone was seen a handful of times. The CDR3 here is CATSPRAGEQFF. The CDR3 DNA is TGTGCCACCAGTCCCCGCGCGGGTGAGCAGTTCTTC. The rearrangement links TRBV15 to TRBJ2-1; perhaps TRBD2 as D (5 bases). This CDR3 is 12 amino acids long. V was shortened by 6 bases and J by 9 bases, with 12 bases between the two germline ends. Germline lookup yields CDR1 LNHNV and CDR2 YYDKDF (reference sequence).

This clone appeared a few times. This chain connects TRBV7-2 to TRBJ2-5; possibly TRBD1 for D (6 bases). The germline V and J ends were trimmed by 1 base and 3 bases, with 21 bases remaining between them. This CDR3 is 18 amino acids long. The germline V gene encodes CDR1 SGHTA and CDR2 FQGNSA. The CDR3 sequence is CASSLVGSGDLNKETQYF. In DNA form, the CDR3 reads TGTGCCAGCAGCTTAGTGGGGTCAGGGGACCTAAACAAAGAGACCCAGTACTTC.

This chain links TRBV9 with TRBJ1-2, with 11 bases that match TRBD1. Germline loops: CDR1 SGDLS, CDR2 YYNGEE. V trimming: 6 bases; J trimming: 5 bases; junction bases outside the gene matches: 6. CDR3 length equals 14 residues. The CDR3 loop reads CASTSGQGAYGYTF. DNA for the CDR3: TGTGCCAGCACTAGTGGACAGGGGGCTTATGGCTACACCTTC.

There are many counts of this clone. The V and J genes are TRBV29-1 and TRBJ1-6, with D unclear. This CDR3 is 12 amino acids long. The V gene lost 4 bases and the J gene lost 7 bases, with 8 bases spanning the gap. Germline values: CDR1 SQVTM, CDR2 ANQGSEA. The CDR3 region has the DNA TGCAGCGTTGGAGAGCGGAATTCACCCCTCCACTTT. Translation gives CSVGERNSPLHF.

The gene calls are TRBV19 and TRBJ1-1, with D possibly being TRBD1 (5 bases). V lost 5 bases, J lost 7 bases, and 20 bases lay in between. The CDR3 length is 15 residues. Per germline, CDR1 LNHDA and CDR2 SQIVND (reference sequence). CDR3 loop: CASSAWDGRVGEAFF. The CDR3 coding sequence is TGTGCCAGTAGTGCCTGGGACGGTCGAGTGGGTGAAGCTTTCTTT.

V usage is TRBV5-4 and J usage is TRBJ2-3; TRBD1 matches 7 bases. Per the germline V gene, CDR1 is SGHNT and CDR2 is YYREEE (reference sequence). J gave up 2 bases and V 4 bases, and 7 bases lay outside the gene matches. This CDR3 is 15 amino acids long. As DNA, the CDR3 is TGTGCCAGCAGCGAACGGACAGGTATCACAGATACGCAGTATTTT. Its protein product is CASSERTGITDTQYF.

In this sample, this clone turned up a few times. The V and J genes are TRBV25-1 and TRBJ1-2; D not resolved. Germline-derived CDR1 and CDR2 are MGHDK and SYGVNS. With 3 bases removed from V and 2 bases from J, the gap between germline ends came to 13 bases. The CDR3 is 15 residues long. In nucleotides, the CDR3 is TGTGCCAGCAGTGAGTTCGGCAGCTTGAACTATGGCTACACCTTC. It translates to CASSEFGSLNYGYTF.

The chain couples TRBV29-1 to TRBJ1-5; 8 bases map to TRBD1. V was clipped by 6 bases and J by 3 bases; unmatched bases: 7. Germline V lookup: CDR1 SQVTM, CDR2 ANQGSEA. CDR3 size: 14 residues. CDR3 coding DNA: TGCAGCGTCAGATGGACAGGGATCAATCAGCCCCAGCATTTT. Translation: CSVRWTGINQPQHF.

The J gene is TRBJ1-5, the V gene TRBV28; perhaps TRBD1 as D (6 bases). This CDR3 is built from 15 residues. Germline CDR1 reads MDHEN; CDR2 reads SYDVKM. Deletions cut 1 base from V and 3 bases from J, with 10 bases between. The CDR3 loop reads CASSLSDSFNQPQHF. CDR3 sequence (DNA): TGTGCCAGCAGTTTATCGGACAGCTTCAATCAGCCCCAGCATTTT.

The chain couples TRBV11-2 to TRBJ2-1; D ambiguous. This CDR3 spans 11 amino acids. V lost 5 bases and J lost 12, with 11 bases in between. Germline CDR1 and CDR2: SGHAT and FQNNGV. The CDR3 bases are TGTGCCAGCAGCATAACGCGAACGCAGTTCTTC. Its protein product is CASSITRTQFF.

This clone was observed a handful of times. The chain employs TRBV29-1 and TRBJ2-3; 8 bases fit TRBD2. J gave up 3 bases and V 0 bases, and 14 bases lay outside the gene matches. The germline V gene has CDR1 SQVTM and CDR2 ANQGSEA. This CDR3 has 18 amino acids. The CDR3 protein is CSVEDVGVGGGRTDTQYF. CDR3 coding DNA: TGCAGCGTTGAAGATGTCGGAGTCGGCGGGGGGCGAACAGATACGCAGTATTTT.

This clone was detected ten times or more. J is TRBJ2-1 and V is TRBV6-6; possibly TRBD2 for D (6 bases). V lost 2 bases and J 0 bases, leaving 8 bases between the germline ends. The CDR3 spans 15 residues. The germline V gene encodes CDR1 MNHNY and CDR2 SVGAGI (reference sequence). CDR3 sequence (DNA): TGTGCCAGCAGTTACCCCGGGAGCTCCTACAATGAGCAGTTCTTC. This encodes CASSYPGSSYNEQFF.

This chain connects TRBV28 to TRBJ1-2; 7 positions match TRBD1. Germline values: CDR1 MDHEN, CDR2 SYDVKM. The V segment lost 3 bases and the J segment 2 bases; nucleotides outside the gene matches: 3. The CDR3 totals 14 residues. The CDR3 region has the DNA TGTGCCAGCAGTTTGGGGACAGCGAACTATGGCTACACCTTC. It yields the protein CASSLGTANYGYTF.

The rearrangement links TRBV7-2 to TRBJ1-3; D ambiguous. CDR1 SGHTA and CDR2 FQGNSA come from the germline V gene. The length of the CDR3 is 15 residues. Trimming took off 3 bases at V and 0 bases at J, with 9 bases between the two ends. The CDR3 DNA is TGTGCCAGCAGCTTTTTGATGACCTCTGGAAACACCATATATTTT. It codes for CASSFLMTSGNTIYF.

This clone has only a few counts. The CDR3 DNA sequence: TGTGCCAGTAGTAGTCAAGCTAATGAAAAACTGTTTTTT. Its protein is CASSSQANEKLFF. The rearrangement links TRBV19 to TRBJ1-4; D is uncertain. The CDR3 runs 13 residues. V lost 4 bases and J lost 3, with 6 bases in between. CDR1 and CDR2 from the germline V gene are LNHDA and SQIVND (reference sequence).